This is a list of T cell receptor beta chains from one sample in a study of shared T cell receptors in the human thymus. Profiling relied on immunoSEQ multiplex PCR, and the TCRdb table lists in-frame clones only, not all of them. Of roughly 68,000 clones detected, roughly 96% appear once; the ten largest clones hold around 0.035%. Sequencing was performed on thymocytes. The receptors were sampled from a human donor. Each CDR3 is given with its conserved first and last residue. The D gene is left open where the match is weak. Size values are once, few and many counts, or a class for expanded clones, and some rows have none.

J: TRBJ2-7; V: TRBV25-1; size: .; D: TRBD1; CDR3: CASSTPTNPTGSSYEQYF
J: TRBJ2-5; V: TRBV4-2; size: .; D: TRBD2; CDR3: CASSSTSGVEETQYF
J: TRBJ2-5; V: TRBV5-1; size: .; D: .; CDR3: CASSPHSGQETQYF
J: TRBJ1-1; V: TRBV9; size: .; D: .; CDR3: CASSVLPYTEAFF
J: TRBJ2-7; V: TRBV5-5; size: once; D: TRBD2; CDR3: CASSVGLGLGYEQYF
J: TRBJ2-3; V: TRBV4-2; size: .; D: TRBD2; CDR3: CASSGLAGGRDTDTQYF
J: TRBJ2-3; V: TRBV7-3; size: .; D: .; CDR3: CASSLNPAATDTQYF
J: TRBJ1-1; V: TRBV11-2; size: .; D: .; CDR3: CASSLAPLITTEAFF
J: TRBJ1-6; V: TRBV27; size: .; D: .; CDR3: CASSLGPHRRFGYNSPLHF
J: TRBJ1-2; V: TRBV7-9; size: .; D: TRBD1; CDR3: CASSLGYRGRGGYTF
J: TRBJ1-1; V: TRBV27; size: .; D: .; CDR3: CASSYPGSYEAFF
J: TRBJ1-5; V: TRBV6-5; size: .; D: TRBD1; CDR3: CASSETGFLQHF
J: TRBJ1-3; V: TRBV6-1; size: .; D: .; CDR3: CASSVARNSGNTIYF
J: TRBJ2-7; V: TRBV5-4; size: .; D: .; CDR3: CASSRDSVPGHLKDYEQYF
J: TRBJ2-5; V: TRBV11-1; size: once; D: TRBD1; CDR3: CASSLYQATGDFQETQYF
J: TRBJ2-1; V: TRBV28; size: .; D: TRBD2; CDR3: CASSLERGLYNEQFF
J: TRBJ2-7; V: TRBV7-3; size: .; D: TRBD1; CDR3: CASSYTSGQGAYEQYF
J: TRBJ2-2; V: TRBV9; size: .; D: TRBD2; CDR3: CASSVPGGGANTGELFF
J: TRBJ2-3; V: TRBV7-2; size: .; D: TRBD2; CDR3: CASSRGLAGPSTDTQYF
J: TRBJ1-2; V: TRBV5-6; size: .; D: .; CDR3: CASEFEGQRGYGYTF
J: TRBJ2-5; V: TRBV9; size: .; D: .; CDR3: CASSPSQNQETQYF
J: TRBJ1-1; V: TRBV29-1; size: .; D: TRBD1; CDR3: CSVMGQGGNTEAFF
J: TRBJ2-5; V: TRBV7-3; size: .; D: TRBD1; CDR3: CASSLTGTGRETQYF
J: TRBJ2-7; V: TRBV19; size: .; D: TRBD1; CDR3: CASSPGQESPYEQYF
J: TRBJ1-6; V: TRBV30; size: .; D: TRBD1; CDR3: CAWTAHKLGQYNSPLHF
J: TRBJ2-3; V: TRBV7-2; size: .; D: .; CDR3: CASSYRQFKGDTQYF
J: TRBJ2-1; V: TRBV4-2; size: .; D: .; CDR3: CASSQEGSRGEYEQFF
J: TRBJ2-3; V: TRBV7-2; size: .; D: TRBD2; CDR3: CASSLSLAGGNSTDTQYF
J: TRBJ2-1; V: TRBV11-1; size: .; D: TRBD1; CDR3: CASSLEDRVTYNEQFF
J: TRBJ2-7; V: TRBV27; size: .; D: .; CDR3: CASTLDRYSYEQYF
J: TRBJ2-7; V: TRBV30; size: .; D: .; CDR3: CAWELRDRNTYEQYF
J: TRBJ1-2; V: TRBV4-2; size: .; D: TRBD1; CDR3: CASRPNEGGRDYGYTF
J: TRBJ1-6; V: TRBV9; size: .; D: .; CDR3: CASSVVPPIRGSYNSPLHF
J: TRBJ1-5; V: TRBV28; size: .; D: TRBD1; CDR3: CASSFSRTGADQPQHF
J: TRBJ2-3; V: TRBV5-1; size: .; D: .; CDR3: CASSLVVREGVTDTQYF
J: TRBJ2-3; V: TRBV5-1; size: .; D: .; CDR3: CASSLVKGPPPQYF
J: TRBJ1-6; V: TRBV18; size: .; D: TRBD1; CDR3: CASSPRTGKNSPLHF
J: TRBJ2-3; V: TRBV4-2; size: .; D: .; CDR3: CASSHNCWGRSDTQYF
J: TRBJ2-3; V: TRBV7-2; size: .; D: .; CDR3: CASSLARCGEDTQYF
J: TRBJ2-7; V: TRBV5-1; size: .; D: TRBD2; CDR3: CASSPGTTREQYF